The clone carrying this TCR beta chain is medium-sized in the sample. Its cognate antigen is unknown. This record comes from a study of human T cells and chemical hapten exposure. Study results and caveats: TCRs exceeding 1 in 1000 frequency stayed unchanged with DPC sensitization.

TCRdb redid the calling of the RACE reads with MiXCR, one entry per CDR3 protein. The sample includes about 68,000 distinct CDR3 sequences, over 9.5% of them seen just once. Indicated time point: pre-sensitization, week 0. Treatment denoted: therapeutic diphenylcyclopropenone sensitization with weekly scalp DPC. The sequencing used whole blood, collected in connection with sensitization to the hapten diphenylcyclopropenone (DPC). The receptor was derived from a woman aged 50 to 60 with alopecia areata. Some clones in this sample may be carry-over from other donors' samples.

The CDR3 DNA is TGTGCCAGCTCCTATAGGGGGGCCCCAGATACGCAGTATTTT. It translates to CASSYRGAPDTQYF. This chain links TRBV28 with TRBJ2-3; D might be TRBD1 or TRBD2, each matching 6 bases. The CDR3 has 14 residues. V lost 8 bases and J lost 4, with 16 bases in between. In germline, CDR1 is MDHEN, CDR2 SYDVKM.